One T cell receptor beta chain is described in this entry. This entry belongs to a study of T cell changes during pregnancy in multiple sclerosis. V lost 5 bases and J lost 1; bases outside the gene matches: 4. The CDR3 consists of 14 residues. The germline gives CDR1 LNHDA, CDR2 SQIVND (reference sequence). Assay: immunoSEQ multiplex PCR; the TCRdb copy retains only in-frame clones and omits some. The table has some 71,000 clones, approximately 91% seen once. This receptor was obtained from a female donor with multiple sclerosis, enrolled in a pregnancy study. This sample comprised peripheral blood, obtained in the third trimester of pregnancy. This chain links TRBV19 with TRBJ2-5; 7 bases align to TRBD1. CDR3 bases: TGTGCCAGTAGTGTGACAGGGAGCCAAGAGACCCAGTACTTC. As protein: CASSVTGSQETQYF.